This T cell receptor beta chain was sequenced for a study of CD8 T cells in ankylosing spondylitis. TCRdb passed the 5' RACE reads through MiXCR, listing each CDR3 protein once. The sample shows 200,000 to 300,000 distinct CDR3 sequences, roughly a quarter of them seen only once. The CDR3 length is 12 residues. V lost 1 base to trimming and J lost 11 bases; unmatched junction nucleotides: 5. Germline V CDR1 and CDR2: DFQATT, SNEGSKA (reference sequence). This clonotype originated in a male donor with ankylosing spondylitis or in good health (not recorded which). V and J are TRBV20-1 and TRBJ2-4, with 7 bases aligning to TRBD1. The specimen was blood, either unsorted or a sorted T cell fraction (not recorded which). CDR3 DNA sequence: TGCAGTGCTAGAGGACAGGGAATTCTTCAGTACTTC. It specifies CSARGQGILQYF.